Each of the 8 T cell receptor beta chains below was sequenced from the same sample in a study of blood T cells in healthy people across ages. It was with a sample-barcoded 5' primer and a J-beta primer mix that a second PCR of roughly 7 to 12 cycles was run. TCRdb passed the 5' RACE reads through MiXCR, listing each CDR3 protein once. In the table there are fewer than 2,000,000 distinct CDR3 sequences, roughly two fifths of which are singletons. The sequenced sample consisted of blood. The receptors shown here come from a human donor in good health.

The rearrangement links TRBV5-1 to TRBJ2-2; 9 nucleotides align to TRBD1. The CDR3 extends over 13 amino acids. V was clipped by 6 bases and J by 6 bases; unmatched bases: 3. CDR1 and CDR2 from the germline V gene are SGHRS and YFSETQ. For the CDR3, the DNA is TGCGCCAGCAAGGACAGGGGCGCCGGGGAGCTGTTTTTT. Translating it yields CASKDRGAGELFF.

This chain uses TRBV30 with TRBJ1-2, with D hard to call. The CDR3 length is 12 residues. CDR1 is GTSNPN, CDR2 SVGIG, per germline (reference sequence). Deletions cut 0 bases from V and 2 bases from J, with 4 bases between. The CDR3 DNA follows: TGTGCCTGGAGTGTTGTCAACTATGGCTACACCTTC. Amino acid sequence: CAWSVVNYGYTF.

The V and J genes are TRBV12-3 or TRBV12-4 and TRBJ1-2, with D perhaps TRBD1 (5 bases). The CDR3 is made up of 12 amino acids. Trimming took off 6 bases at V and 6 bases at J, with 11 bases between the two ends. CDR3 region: CASSARVDGYTF. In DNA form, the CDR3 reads TGTGCCAGCAGCGCCAGGGTAGATGGCTACACCTTC.

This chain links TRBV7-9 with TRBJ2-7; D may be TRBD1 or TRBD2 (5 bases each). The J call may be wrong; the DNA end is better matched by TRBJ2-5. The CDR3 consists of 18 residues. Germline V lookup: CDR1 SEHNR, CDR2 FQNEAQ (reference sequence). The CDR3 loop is CASTYTSPRDLKRETQYF. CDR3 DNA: TGTGCCAGCACGTATACTTCACCCCGGGACCTAAAAAGGGAGACCCAGTACTTC.

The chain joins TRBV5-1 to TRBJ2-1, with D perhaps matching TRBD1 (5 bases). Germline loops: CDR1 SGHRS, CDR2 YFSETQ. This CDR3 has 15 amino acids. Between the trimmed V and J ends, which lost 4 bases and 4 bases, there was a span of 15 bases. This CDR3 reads CASSVEGALYNEQFF. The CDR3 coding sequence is TGCGCCAGCAGCGTGGAAGGGGCCTTATACAATGAGCAGTTCTTC.

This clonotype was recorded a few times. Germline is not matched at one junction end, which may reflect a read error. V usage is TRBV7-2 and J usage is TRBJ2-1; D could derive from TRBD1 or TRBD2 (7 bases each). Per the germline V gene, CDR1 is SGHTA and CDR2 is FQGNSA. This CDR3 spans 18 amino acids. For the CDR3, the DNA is TGTGCCAGCAGCGTAGCAGGGGGGGGGCGTTTTAGCTACAATGAGCAGTTCTTC. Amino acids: CASSVAGGGRFSYNEQFF.

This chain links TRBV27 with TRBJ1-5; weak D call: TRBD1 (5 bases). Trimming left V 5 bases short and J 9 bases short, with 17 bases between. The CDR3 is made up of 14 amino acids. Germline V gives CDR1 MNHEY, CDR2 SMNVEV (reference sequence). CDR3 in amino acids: CASSRDPSTGPQHF. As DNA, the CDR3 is TGTGCCAGCAGTCGGGACCCATCGACGGGGCCCCAGCATTTT.

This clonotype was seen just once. The CDR3 sequence is CASSPHPGETDTQYF. The CDR3 nucleotides are TGTGCCAGCAGCCCGCATCCGGGCGAGACAGATACGCAGTATTTT. The chain has TRBV7-3 and TRBJ2-3; D is ambiguous. Trimming removed 5 bases at V and 3 bases at J, with 15 bases between. The CDR3 is 15 amino acids. From germline, CDR1 is SGHTA and CDR2 FQGTGA. The full variable domain, its missing parts supplied by reference TRBV7-3 and TRBJ2-3, is GAGVSQTPSNKVTEKGKYVELRCDPISGHTALYWYRQSLGQGPEFLIYFQGTGAADDSGLPNDRFFAVRPEGSVSTLKIQRTERGDSAVYLCASSPHPGETDTQYFGPGTRLTVL.